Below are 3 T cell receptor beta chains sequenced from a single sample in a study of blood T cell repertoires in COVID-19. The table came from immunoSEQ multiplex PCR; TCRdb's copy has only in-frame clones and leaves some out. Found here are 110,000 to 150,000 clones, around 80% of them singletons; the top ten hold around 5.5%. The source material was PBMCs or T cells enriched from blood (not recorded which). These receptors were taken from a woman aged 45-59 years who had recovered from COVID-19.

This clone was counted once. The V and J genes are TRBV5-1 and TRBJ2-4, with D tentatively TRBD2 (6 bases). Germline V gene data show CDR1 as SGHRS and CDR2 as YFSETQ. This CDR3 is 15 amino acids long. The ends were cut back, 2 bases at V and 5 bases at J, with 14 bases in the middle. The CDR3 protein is CASSLYRGSENIQYF. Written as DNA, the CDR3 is TGCGCCAGCAGCTTATATCGGGGGTCCGAAAACATTCAGTACTTC.

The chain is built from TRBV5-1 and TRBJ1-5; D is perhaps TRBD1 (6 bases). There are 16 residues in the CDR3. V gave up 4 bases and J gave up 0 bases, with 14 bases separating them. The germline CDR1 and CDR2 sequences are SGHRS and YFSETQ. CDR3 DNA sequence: TGCGCCAGCAGCCCGACAGGCTCGTATAGCAATCAGCCCCAGCATTTT. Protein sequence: CASSPTGSYSNQPQHF. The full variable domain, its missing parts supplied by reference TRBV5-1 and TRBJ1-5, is KAGVTQTPRYLIKTRGQQVTLSCSPISGHRSVSWYQQTPGQGLQFLFEYFSETQRNKGNFPGRFSGRQFSNSRSEMNVSTLELGDSALYLCASSPTGSYSNQPQHFGDGTRLSIL.

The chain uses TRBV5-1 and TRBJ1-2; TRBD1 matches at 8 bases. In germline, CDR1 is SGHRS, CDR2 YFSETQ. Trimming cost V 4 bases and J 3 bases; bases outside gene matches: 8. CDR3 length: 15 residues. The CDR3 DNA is TGCGCCAGCAGCCTTAGGACAGGGACAGACTATGGCTACACCTTC. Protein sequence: CASSLRTGTDYGYTF.